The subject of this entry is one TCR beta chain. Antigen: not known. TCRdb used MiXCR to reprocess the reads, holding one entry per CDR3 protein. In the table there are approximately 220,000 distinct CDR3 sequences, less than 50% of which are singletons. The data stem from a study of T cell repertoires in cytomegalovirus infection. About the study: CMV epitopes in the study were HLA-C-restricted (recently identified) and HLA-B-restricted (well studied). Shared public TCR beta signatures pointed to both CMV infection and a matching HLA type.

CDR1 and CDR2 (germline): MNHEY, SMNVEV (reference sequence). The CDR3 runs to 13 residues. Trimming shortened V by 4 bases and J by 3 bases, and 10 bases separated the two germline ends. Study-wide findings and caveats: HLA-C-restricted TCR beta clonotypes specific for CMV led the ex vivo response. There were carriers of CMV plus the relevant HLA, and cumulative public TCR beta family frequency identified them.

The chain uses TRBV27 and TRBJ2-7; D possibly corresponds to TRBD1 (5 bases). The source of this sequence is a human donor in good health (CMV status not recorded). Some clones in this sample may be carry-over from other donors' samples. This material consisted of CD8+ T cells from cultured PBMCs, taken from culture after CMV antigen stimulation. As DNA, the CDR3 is TGTGCCAGCAGTTGGGGCCCCCTCTACGAGCAGTACTTC. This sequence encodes CASSWGPLYEQYF.